This T cell receptor beta chain was sequenced for a study of CD8 T cells in ankylosing spondylitis. Study-level points and caveats: Disease-linked clones bore a CD8+ phenotype, appearing relatively rarely in peripheral blood. The study identified a TCR beta motif of under 10 highly homologous variants that appeared characteristic of ankylosing spondylitis blood. The clones that were linked to disease were reported to be significantly enriched in matched synovial fluid samples from ankylosing spondylitis patients. Reactive arthritis synovial fluid and blood previously showed some of these motif variants.

This clonotype has more than one count but fewer than ten. No antigen is known for it. Quantitative 5'-RACE was performed with molecular barcodes, and it yielded the TCR beta libraries. TCRdb itself ran the 5' RACE reads through MiXCR, one entry per CDR3 protein. The sample lists fewer than 750,000 distinct CDR3 sequences; about 20% were seen once. The origin of this receptor is a male donor with ankylosing spondylitis. The specimen sequenced was blood, either unsorted or a sorted T cell fraction (not recorded which).

CDR3 sequence (DNA): TGCGCCAGCAGCCGGGACCTAAGCCGACAAGAGACCCAGTACTTC. Translation gives CASSRDLSRQETQYF. This rearrangement joins TRBV5-1 to TRBJ2-5; either TRBD1 or TRBD2 may fit D (5 bases each). The CDR3 is made up of 15 amino acids. Trimming took 4 bases from V and 2 from J, leaving 15 bases between them. Per germline, CDR1 SGHRS and CDR2 YFSETQ.